This T cell receptor beta chain was sequenced for a study of shared clonotypes between healthy human individuals (dated by TCRdb to 2020 to 2021). A note on the overall study: The cohort included three men and two women between 18 and 49 years of age. To increase sequencing depth and limit assay-specific biases, TCR repertoire library preparation and sequencing were carried out by different laboratories using diverse techniques. For each donor, CD4 naive and CD4 memory were each run on three plates, CD8 naive on two plates, and CD8 memory on one plate. Leukapheresis yielded between about 0.85 and 9.5 billion PBMCs per donor. The study deeply sequenced blood TCR repertoires of about five healthy adults to estimate repertoire size and the extent of clonotype sharing between individuals. Study-wide conclusions, independent of this receptor: Naive subsets generally had larger estimated clonotype richness than memory subsets did. Sampling was restricted to blood, and TCR repertoires in tissue are likely to differ from TCR repertoires in blood. Clonotypes shared by all four sorted-subset donors showed higher generation probabilities than non-shared clonotypes. The small number of donors limited the genetic and exposure-history diversity represented. Even with the large sequencing depth, rarefaction of the sorted-subset datasets indicated that sequencing was incomplete. Pairwise subsampling indicated that sequencing depth was expected to affect the degree of clonotype sharing among donors. Approximately 5% of naive CD4, approximately 3.7% of naive CD8, 2.3% of memory CD4, and around 0.42% of memory CD8 clonotypes were shared across several donors.

For the CD8 naive samples, CD45RO-negative cells were positively selected for CCR7, yielding a CD45RA+CCR7+ population from which TemRA cells were excluded. Healthy HIV-negative adults with no recently reported acute infections or vaccinations were included as donors. Only Caucasian adults living in Nashville, Tennessee, USA were represented among the donors. Blood was collected by leukapheresis, and PBMCs were isolated by Ficoll-Histopaque density gradient centrifugation and then cryopreserved in liquid nitrogen vapor phase. Purity and quantity of every magnetically sorted T cell population were checked by analytical flow cytometry. Genomic DNA was isolated from every sorted fraction and measured by UV absorbance on a Nanodrop 2000c. Via the germline V gene, CDR1 is LGHNA and CDR2 YSLEER. The V end gives up 3 bases and the J end 0 bases, leaving 8 bases in the junction not matched to a gene. The CDR3 spans 17 residues, from the cysteine through the phenylalanine. The only DNA kept is the CDR3, 51 bases in frame from the first base.

Using the deep immunoSEQ assay, TCR CDR3 regions were amplified from genomic DNA by multiplex PCR. Extracted genomic DNA from each cell subset was distributed evenly across all wells of several immunoSEQ 96-well plates, and each plate was treated as a replicate. For sorted subsets, each replicate PCR was loaded with 200 ng genomic DNA, equivalent to 30,000 or so T cell genomes. Purified libraries were quantified with a Qubit 3.0 fluorometer, sized on a Bioanalyzer 2100, and re-quantified with the KAPA Library Quantification kit. Every immunoSEQ 96-well plate was sequenced on a separate single-read 150-cycle Illumina NextSeq 550 flow cell. The study's own analysis went as follows. The immunoSEQ output contained only junctional sequences without quality scores, so filtering could not match that applied to full-length reads. To assign V/J genes and CDR3, sequences were annotated against IMGT germline references using PyIR, a Python wrapper for IgBLAST v1.9. Reads were filtered out if the reads had weak V/J assignments (E-value above 1e-6), no CDR3, stop codons, out-of-frame junctions, or ambiguous translated residues. V3J clonotypes were defined as sequences sharing an identical inferred V gene, J gene, and CDR3 amino acid sequence. Percentage overlap between repertoires was computed as shared unique clonotypes divided by the size of the smaller repertoire. Repertoire richness was assessed with RTK rarefaction, the Chao1 estimator, and Recon v2.1 estimates of unobserved clonotypes. Generation probabilities were computed with OLGA for all TCRbeta clonotypes obtained by the gDNA method from a handful of donors. TCRdb took this table from immuneACCESS and kept in-frame rearrangements with V and J called. Such tables lack part of the clones; where checked against another copy, unresolved V genes explain under half of the gap, and the rest is unexplained. V, J and clone size were drawn from that table, and D and trimming were deduced from the DNA. This sample is represented by about 2 million clones; about 95% of them were singletons. About 1.1% of the sample goes to the ten largest clones.

Points on this clone: Its specific antigen is unknown. No much larger clone is present one base from it, and per-base qualities are unavailable.

The sequencing sample was made of naive CD8+ T cells sorted from blood. The cell subset or site label on this specimen signifies: CD45RA+CCR7+. The receptor chain draws on TRBV4-3 and TRBJ2-7, with 10 middle bases fitting TRBD2. The clonotype comes from a man between 18 and 35 years old in good health. The base sequence is TGCGCCAGCAGCCATCTCCTAGCGGGAGTAACCTCCTACGAGCAGTACTTC. This codes for CASSHLLAGVTSYEQYF.